Below, 12 T cell receptor beta chains from the same sample are listed, as sequenced in a study of cytomegalovirus exposure and HLA in healthy donors. 60 Vbeta and 13 Jbeta primers were used in PCR. Some clones are missing from TCRdb's copy, which holds only in-frame ones; the method was immunoSEQ multiplex PCR. The table shows around 150,000 clones, with 80% to 90% occurring only once. Sequences were obtained from PBMCs. These receptors were collected from a man between 18 and 35 years old in good health and CMV-seropositive.

This clone was recorded once. This chain connects TRBV4-3 to TRBJ1-1; possible D gene TRBD1, 5 bases. This CDR3 comprises 15 residues. Germline lookup yields CDR1 LGHNA and CDR2 YSLEER. The V end lost 1 base, the J end lost 4 bases, and 13 bases lay between the germline ends. The CDR3, as DNA: TGCGCCAGCAGCCAAGCTCCGGGGGGTGGCACTGAAGCTTTCTTT. Residues: CASSQAPGGGTEAFF.

The gene calls are TRBV27 and TRBJ2-1; TRBD2 matches at 7 bases. Germline CDR1 and CDR2: MNHEY and SMNVEV (reference sequence). Losses at the gene ends were 8 bases for V and 6 bases for J; bases not matched to a gene: 13. The length of the CDR3 is 15 residues. CDR3 bases: TGTGCCAGCCGGACTAGTTCTAATTTCCTCAATGAGCAGTTCTTC. Encoded protein: CASRTSSNFLNEQFF.

The V gene is TRBV9, the J gene TRBJ2-5; TRBD2 matches 8 bases. The germline V gene encodes CDR1 SGDLS and CDR2 YYNGEE. V gave up 0 bases and J gave up 5 bases; unmatched junction bases: 6. The CDR3 covers 15 residues. The DNA for the CDR3 is TGTGCCAGCAGCGTAGGAATAGCGGGGTCGGAGACCCAGTACTTC. It translates to CASSVGIAGSETQYF.

This clone was detected a few times. This sequence joins TRBV19 and TRBJ1-2, with D hard to call. Germline CDR1 reads LNHDA; CDR2 reads SQIVND (reference sequence). The CDR3 length is 18 residues. The V end was cut by 3 bases, the J end by 5 bases, with 25 bases between. The CDR3 sequence: CASSIQSPGFPSTYGYTF. DNA for the CDR3: TGTGCCAGTAGTATTCAGAGCCCGGGTTTCCCATCTACATATGGCTACACCTTC.

The rearrangement joins TRBV2 to TRBJ2-3; D might be TRBD2 (5 bases). In germline, CDR1 is SNHLY, CDR2 FYNNEI. This CDR3 spans 15 amino acids. Trimming took off 4 bases at V and 2 bases at J, with 13 bases between the two ends. Written as DNA, the CDR3 is TGTGCCAGCAGTGCCCAGACTACCTTCACAGATACGCAGTATTTT. Translated, it gives CASSAQTTFTDTQYF. The full variable domain, with the rest looked up from reference TRBV2 and TRBJ2-3, is EPEVTQTPSHQVTQMGQEVILRCVPISNHLYFYWYRQILGQKVEFLVSFYNNEISEKSEIFDDQFSVERPDGSNFTLKIRSTKLEDSAMYFCASSAQTTFTDTQYFGPGTRLTVL.

There are a few counts of this clone. The identical CDR3 is also encoded by other nucleotide sequences in the sample. The chain employs TRBV6-1 and TRBJ2-5, with 11 bases lining up with TRBD2. Germline lookup yields CDR1 MNHNS and CDR2 SASEGT. With 2 bases clipped from V and 2 bases from J, the junction kept 1 base outside the gene matches. This CDR3 has 15 residues. The CDR3 nucleotides are TGTGCCAGCAGTGAATTAGCGGGGGGGCAAGAGACCCAGTACTTC. It codes for CASSELAGGQETQYF.

Note on this clone: Other DNA sequences in this specimen translate into the identical CDR3. The rearrangement links TRBV9 to TRBJ2-3; no firm D call. This CDR3 is built from 13 residues. Germline CDR1 is SGDLS and CDR2 is YYNGEE. The V end lost 1 base, the J end lost 0 bases, and 3 bases lay between the germline ends. The CDR3 DNA sequence: TGTGCCAGCAGCGTAACTAGCACAGATACGCAGTATTTT. Translated: CASSVTSTDTQYF.

This clone has just a few counts. The chain combines TRBV10-2 with TRBJ2-1, with 11 bases aligning to TRBD2. The V gene's germline CDR1 is WSHSY and CDR2 SAAADI. CDR3 length: 19 residues. V was clipped by 1 base and J by 5 bases; unmatched bases: 13. The CDR3 spells CASSEFFRGLAGGDNEQFF. The DNA of the CDR3 is TGCGCCAGCAGTGAGTTCTTTAGGGGTCTAGCGGGGGGAGACAATGAGCAGTTCTTC.

This sequence joins TRBV19 and TRBJ2-3; TRBD1 might be the D (6 bases). V lost 6 bases and J lost 0, with 10 bases in between. This CDR3 is built from 14 residues. CDR1 is LNHDA, CDR2 SQIVND, per germline (reference sequence). The CDR3 DNA reads TGTGCCAGTAGCCGGGACACCAGCACAGATACGCAGTATTTT. Translating it yields CASSRDTSTDTQYF.

V gene TRBV11-3 combines with J gene TRBJ2-1; 12 bases line up with TRBD1. This CDR3 is 16 amino acids long. Trimming cost V 1 base and J 8 bases; bases outside gene matches: 6. CDR1 SGHNT and CDR2 YENEEA come from the germline V gene. CDR3 sequence: CASSLVWDRGQDEQFF. As DNA, the CDR3 is TGTGCCAGCAGCTTAGTGTGGGACAGGGGGCAAGATGAGCAGTTCTTC. Full variable domain (rest looked up from reference TRBV11-3 and TRBJ2-1): EAGVVQSPRYKIIEKKQPVAFWCNPISGHNTLYWYLQNLGQGPELLIRYENEEAVDDSQLPKDRFSAERLKGVDSTLKIQPAELGDSAVYLCASSLVWDRGQDEQFFGPGTRLTVL.

The chain links TRBV9 to TRBJ2-2; 11 bases align to TRBD1. The CDR3 consists of 19 residues. The germline V gene has CDR1 SGDLS and CDR2 YYNGEE. Losses at the gene ends were 0 bases for V and 3 bases for J; bases not matched to a gene: 10. The CDR3 here is CASSVVATGTGGDTGELFF. CDR3 bases: TGTGCCAGCAGCGTAGTAGCCACCGGGACAGGGGGAGACACCGGGGAGCTGTTTTTT. Together with reference TRBV9 and TRBJ2-2, the CDR3 gives the full variable domain: DSGVTQTPKHLITATGQRVTLRCSPRSGDLSVYWYQQSLDQGLQFLIQYYNGEERAKGNILERFSAQQFPDLHSELNLSSLELGDSALYFCASSVVATGTGGDTGELFFGEGSRLTVL.

V usage is TRBV9 and J usage is TRBJ2-1; TRBD2 matches at 11 bases. The CDR3 has 17 residues. V lost 4 bases, J lost 4 bases, and 10 bases stayed unmatched. Germline V gene data show CDR1 as SGDLS and CDR2 as YYNGEE. This CDR3 reads CASSTRAGTSGYNEQFF. The CDR3 DNA follows: TGTGCCAGCAGCACCCGAGCCGGGACTAGCGGATACAATGAGCAGTTCTTC. Full variable domain (outside the CDR3, taken from reference TRBV9 and TRBJ2-1): DSGVTQTPKHLITATGQRVTLRCSPRSGDLSVYWYQQSLDQGLQFLIQYYNGEERAKGNILERFSAQQFPDLHSELNLSSLELGDSALYFCASSTRAGTSGYNEQFFGPGTRLTVL.